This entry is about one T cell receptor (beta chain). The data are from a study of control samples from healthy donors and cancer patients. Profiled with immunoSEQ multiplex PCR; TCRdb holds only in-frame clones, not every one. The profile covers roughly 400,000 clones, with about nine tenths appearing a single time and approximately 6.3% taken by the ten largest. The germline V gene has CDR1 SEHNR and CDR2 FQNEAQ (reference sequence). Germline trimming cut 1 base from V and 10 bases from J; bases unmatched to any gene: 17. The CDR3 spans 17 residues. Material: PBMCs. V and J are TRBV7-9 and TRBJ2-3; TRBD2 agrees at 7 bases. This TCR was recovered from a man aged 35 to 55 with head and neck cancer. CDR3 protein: CASSLEGGTSRGRAQYF. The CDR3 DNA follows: TGTGCCAGCAGCTTAGAGGGAGGGACTTCCCGCGGACGAGCGCAGTATTTT.